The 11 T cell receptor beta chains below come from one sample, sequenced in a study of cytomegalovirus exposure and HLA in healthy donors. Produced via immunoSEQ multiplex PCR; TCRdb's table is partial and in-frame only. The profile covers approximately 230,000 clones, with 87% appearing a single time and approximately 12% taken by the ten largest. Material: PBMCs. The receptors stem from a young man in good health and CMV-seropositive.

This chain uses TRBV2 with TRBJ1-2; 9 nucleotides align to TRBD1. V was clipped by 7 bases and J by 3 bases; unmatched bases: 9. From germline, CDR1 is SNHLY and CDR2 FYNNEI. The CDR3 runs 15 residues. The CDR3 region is CASIRTGEQHYGYTF. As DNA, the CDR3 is TGTGCCAGCATTAGGACAGGGGAACAGCACTATGGCTACACCTTC.

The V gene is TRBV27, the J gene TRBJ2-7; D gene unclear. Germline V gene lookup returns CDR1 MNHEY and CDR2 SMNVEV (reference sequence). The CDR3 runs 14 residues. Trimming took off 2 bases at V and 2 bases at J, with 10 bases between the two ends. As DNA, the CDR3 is TGTGCCAGCAGTTTAATCGGCGAAACCTACGAGCAGTACTTC. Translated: CASSLIGETYEQYF.

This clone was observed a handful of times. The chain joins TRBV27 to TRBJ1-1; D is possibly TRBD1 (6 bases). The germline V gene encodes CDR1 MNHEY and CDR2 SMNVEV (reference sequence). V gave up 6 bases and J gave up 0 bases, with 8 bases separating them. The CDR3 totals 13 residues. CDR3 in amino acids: CASRWTVNTEAFF. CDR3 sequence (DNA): TGTGCCAGCAGGTGGACAGTGAACACTGAAGCTTTCTTT.

CDR3 in amino acids: CAWTKYGFPWGNTIYF. CDR3 DNA: TGTGCCTGGACTAAGTATGGCTTCCCCTGGGGAAACACCATATATTTT. The chain recombines TRBV30 with TRBJ1-3; no firm D call. The V end lost 4 bases, the J end lost 4 bases, and 20 bases lay between the germline ends. CDR1 and CDR2 (germline): GTSNPN, SVGIG (reference sequence). The CDR3 consists of 16 residues. Based on the CDR3 plus reference TRBV30 and TRBJ1-3, the full variable domain is SQTIHQWPATLVQPVGSPLSLECTVEGTSNPNLYWYRQAAGRGLQLLFYSVGIGQISSEVPQNLSASRPQDRQFILSSKKLLLSDSGFYLCAWTKYGFPWGNTIYFGEGSWLTVV.

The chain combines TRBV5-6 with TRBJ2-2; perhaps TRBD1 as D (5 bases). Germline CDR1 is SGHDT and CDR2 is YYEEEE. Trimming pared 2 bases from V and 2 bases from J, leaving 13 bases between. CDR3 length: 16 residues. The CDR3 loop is CASSFPGHLNTGELFF. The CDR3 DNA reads TGTGCCAGCAGCTTCCCCGGACACCTAAACACCGGGGAGCTGTTTTTT.

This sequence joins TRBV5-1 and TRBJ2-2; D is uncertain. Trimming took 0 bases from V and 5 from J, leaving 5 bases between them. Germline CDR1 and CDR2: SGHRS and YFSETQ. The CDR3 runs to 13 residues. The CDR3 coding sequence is TGCGCCAGCAGCTTGGGGATAACCGGGGAGCTGTTTTTT. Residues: CASSLGITGELFF. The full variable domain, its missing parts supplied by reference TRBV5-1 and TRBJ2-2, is KAGVTQTPRYLIKTRGQQVTLSCSPISGHRSVSWYQQTPGQGLQFLFEYFSETQRNKGNFPGRFSGRQFSNSRSEMNVSTLELGDSALYLCASSLGITGELFFGEGSRLTVL.

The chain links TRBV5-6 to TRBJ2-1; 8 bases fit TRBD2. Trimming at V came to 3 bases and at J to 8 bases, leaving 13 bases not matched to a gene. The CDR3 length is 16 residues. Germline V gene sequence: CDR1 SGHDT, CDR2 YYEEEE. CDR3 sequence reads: CASSSGGTRVHYEQFF. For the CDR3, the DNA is TGTGCCAGCAGCTCCGGGGGGACTAGGGTTCACTATGAGCAGTTCTTC. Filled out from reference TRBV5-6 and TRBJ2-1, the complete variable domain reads DAGVTQSPTHLIKTRGQQVTLRCSPKSGHDTVSWYQQALGQGPQFIFQYYEEEERQRGNFPDRFSGHQFPNYSSELNVNALLLGDSALYLCASSSGGTRVHYEQFFGPGTRLTVL.

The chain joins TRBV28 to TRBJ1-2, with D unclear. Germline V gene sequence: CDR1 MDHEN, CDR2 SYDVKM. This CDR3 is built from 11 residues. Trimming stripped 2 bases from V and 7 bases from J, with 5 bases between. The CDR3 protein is CASSLAGGYTF. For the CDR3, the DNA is TGTGCCAGCAGTTTAGCCGGTGGCTACACCTTC.

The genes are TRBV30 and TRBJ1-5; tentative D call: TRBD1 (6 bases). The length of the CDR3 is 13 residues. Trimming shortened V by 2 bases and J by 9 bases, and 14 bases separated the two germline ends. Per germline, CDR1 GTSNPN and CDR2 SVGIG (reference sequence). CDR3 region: CAWSFRGDTPQHF. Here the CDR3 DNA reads TGTGCCTGGAGTTTCAGGGGAGATACGCCCCAGCATTTT.

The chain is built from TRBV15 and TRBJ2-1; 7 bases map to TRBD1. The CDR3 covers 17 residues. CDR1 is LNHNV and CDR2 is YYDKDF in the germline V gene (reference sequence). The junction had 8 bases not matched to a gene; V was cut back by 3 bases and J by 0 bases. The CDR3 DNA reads TGTGCCACCAGCAGGTTCCTAGGGGGCGTCTCCTACAATGAGCAGTTCTTC. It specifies CATSRFLGGVSYNEQFF.

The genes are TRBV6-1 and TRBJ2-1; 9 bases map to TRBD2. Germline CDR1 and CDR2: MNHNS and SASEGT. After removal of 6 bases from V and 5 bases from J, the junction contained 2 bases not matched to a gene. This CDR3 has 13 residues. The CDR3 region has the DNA TGTGCCAGCAGGGGACTAGCAAACAATGAGCAGTTCTTC. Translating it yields CASRGLANNEQFF.